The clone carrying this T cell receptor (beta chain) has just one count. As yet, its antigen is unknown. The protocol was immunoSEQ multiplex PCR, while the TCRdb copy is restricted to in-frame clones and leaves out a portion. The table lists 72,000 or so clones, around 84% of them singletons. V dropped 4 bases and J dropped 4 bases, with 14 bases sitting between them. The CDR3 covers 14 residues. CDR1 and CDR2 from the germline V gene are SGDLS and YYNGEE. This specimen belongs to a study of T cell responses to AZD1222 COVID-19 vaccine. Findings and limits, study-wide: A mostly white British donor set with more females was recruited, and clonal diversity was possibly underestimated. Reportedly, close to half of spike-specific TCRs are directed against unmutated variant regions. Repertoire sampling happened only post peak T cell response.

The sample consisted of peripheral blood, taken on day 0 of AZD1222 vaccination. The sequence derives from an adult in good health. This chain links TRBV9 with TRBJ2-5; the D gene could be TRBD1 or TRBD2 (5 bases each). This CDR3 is CASSPRGVRETQYF. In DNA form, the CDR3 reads TGTGCCAGCAGCCCGCGAGGGGTAAGAGAGACCCAGTACTTC.